The 16 T cell receptor beta chains below all came from one sample that was sequenced in a study of blood T cell repertoires in COVID-19. This table comes from immunoSEQ multiplex PCR, and its TCRdb copy is limited to in-frame clones, with some not included. Of roughly 320,000 clones in the sample, roughly nine tenths were seen once. Sequences were obtained from PBMCs or T cells enriched from blood (not recorded which). All receptors derive from a woman under 40 who had been exposed to COVID-19.

The chain links TRBV21-1 to TRBJ2-3; TRBD2, as called in the table, went unchecked against the DNA. TRBV21-1 has pseudogene status. This CDR3 has 18 residues. This CDR3 reads CASSKGKASSVHTDTQYF. The CDR3 DNA sequence: TGTGCCAGCAGCAAAGGCAAAGCGAGCAGCGTACACACAGATACGCAGTATTTT.

This chain links TRBV27 with TRBJ2-7, with D hard to call. CDR1 is MNHEY, CDR2 SMNVEV, per germline (reference sequence). V lost 8 bases to trimming and J lost 6 bases, with 8 bases between them. The CDR3 spans 10 residues. CDR3 sequence (DNA): TGTGCCAGCCTCAACAGCGAGCAGTACTTC. Protein: CASLNSEQYF.

This clone has a single count. This CDR3 reads CAISDDRGSGEQYF. The DNA for the CDR3 is TGTGCCATCAGTGACGACAGGGGGAGTGGAGAGCAGTACTTC. This chain uses TRBV10-3 with TRBJ2-7; 9 bases map to TRBD1. CDR3 length: 14 residues. Germline CDR1 is ENHRY and CDR2 is SYGVKD. J was trimmed by 7 bases and V by 3 bases; bases with no gene match: 7.

The chain is built from TRBV11-2 and TRBJ1-2; TRBD1 matches at 9 bases. From germline, CDR1 is SGHAT and CDR2 FQNNGV. The trim removed 1 base at V and 4 bases at J, leaving 7 bases unmatched. This CDR3 comprises 16 residues. CDR3 in amino acids: CASSLGGTGSVYGYTF. The CDR3 nucleotides read TGTGCCAGCAGCTTAGGAGGGACAGGGTCTGTCTATGGCTACACCTTC.

J is TRBJ1-1 and V is TRBV7-3; TRBD1 agrees at 9 bases. V trimming: 0 bases; J trimming: 5 bases; junction bases outside the gene matches: 1. The CDR3 runs 14 residues. Per germline, CDR1 SGHTA and CDR2 FQGTGA. The CDR3 is CASSLTGTGTEAFF. CDR3 nucleotides: TGTGCCAGCAGCTTAACGGGGACAGGGACTGAAGCTTTCTTT.

V gene TRBV28 combines with J gene TRBJ1-3; 10 bases are a match to TRBD1. The ends lost 5 bases at V and 3 bases at J; junction bases unmatched: 4. CDR1 and CDR2 from the germline V gene are MDHEN and SYDVKM. This CDR3 spans 15 amino acids. This chain's CDR3 is CASSTTGGSGNTIYF. CDR3 bases: TGTGCCAGCAGTACGACAGGGGGCAGTGGAAACACCATATATTTT.

The J gene is TRBJ1-3, the V gene TRBV3-1 (or the pseudogene TRBV3-2), with D unresolved. Trimming cost V 0 bases and J 3 bases, with 9 bases left between them. This CDR3 is built from 15 residues. CDR1 and CDR2 (germline): LGHDT, YNNKEL (reference sequence). The CDR3 coding sequence is TGTGCCAGCAGCCAAGACCAGGTGCTTGGAAACACCATATATTTT. Amino acid sequence: CASSQDQVLGNTIYF.

CDR3 in amino acids: CASSLGDSFNQPQHF. In DNA form, the CDR3 reads TGCGCCAGCAGCTTGGGGGACAGCTTCAATCAGCCCCAGCATTTT. V and J are TRBV5-1 and TRBJ1-5; 7 nucleotides match TRBD1. The ends lost 0 bases at V and 3 bases at J; junction bases unmatched: 3. Germline CDR1 and CDR2: SGHRS and YFSETQ. CDR3 length equals 15 residues.

This chain uses TRBV7-9 with TRBJ1-3; D gene ambiguous. The germline V and J ends were trimmed by 1 base and 4 bases, with 11 bases remaining between them. CDR1 is SEHNR and CDR2 is FQNEAQ in the germline V gene (reference sequence). The CDR3 loop spans 15 amino acids. CDR3 sequence: CASSLVGLRGNTIYF. CDR3 nucleotide sequence: TGTGCCAGCAGCTTAGTAGGCCTGCGGGGAAACACCATATATTTT.

V gene TRBV7-2 combines with J gene TRBJ1-5, with 11 positions matching TRBD1. Losses at the gene ends were 1 base for V and 6 bases for J; bases not matched to a gene: 8. CDR1 SGHTA and CDR2 FQGNSA come from the germline V gene. The CDR3 covers 17 residues. Here the CDR3 reads CASSLVFGTGGSQPQHF. CDR3 coding DNA: TGTGCCAGCAGCTTAGTGTTTGGGACAGGGGGTAGTCAGCCCCAGCATTTT. The full variable domain, completed using reference TRBV7-2 and TRBJ1-5, is GAGVSQSPSNKVTEKGKDVELRCDPISGHTALYWYRQSLGQGLEFLIYFQGNSAPDKSGLPSDRFSAERTGGSVSTLTIQRTQQEDSAVYLCASSLVFGTGGSQPQHFGDGTRLSIL.

This clone appeared once. The same CDR3 also results from other DNA sequences found in this sample. The chain employs TRBV3-1 (or the pseudogene TRBV3-2) and TRBJ2-4, with D tentatively TRBD1 (6 bases). CDR1 is LGHDT, CDR2 YNNKEL, per germline (reference sequence). The CDR3 is 13 residues long. V lost 3 bases and J 9 bases, leaving 12 bases between the germline ends. CDR3 in amino acids: CASSQEARGIQYF. The CDR3 nucleotides are TGTGCCAGCAGCCAGGAGGCCAGGGGCATTCAGTACTTC.

The J gene is TRBJ2-1, the V gene TRBV27, with 7 bases that match TRBD1. Germline assignment: CDR1 MNHEY and CDR2 SMNVEV (reference sequence). The CDR3 loop spans 16 amino acids. V trimming: 5 bases; J trimming: 3 bases; junction bases outside the gene matches: 10. The CDR3 protein is CASSPIQGTHYNEQFF. The CDR3 DNA is TGTGCCAGCAGTCCGATACAGGGGACCCACTACAATGAGCAGTTCTTC.

This clone was counted a few times. The chain joins TRBV24-1 to TRBJ2-1; 10 bases match TRBD2. Trimming at V came to 9 bases and at J to 4 bases, leaving 5 bases not matched to a gene. CDR3 length: 14 residues. Germline V gene lookup returns CDR1 KGHDR and CDR2 SFDVKD. The CDR3 reads CATGTSGEYNEQFF. The CDR3 nucleotides read TGTGCCACCGGAACTAGCGGGGAATACAATGAGCAGTTCTTC.

V and J are TRBV19 and TRBJ1-2; tentatively, D is TRBD1 (6 bases). Between the trimmed V and J ends, which lost 3 bases and 2 bases, there was a span of 10 bases. This CDR3 has 14 amino acids. Germline V gives CDR1 LNHDA, CDR2 SQIVND (reference sequence). CDR3 sequence (DNA): TGTGCCAGTAGTATTAGGGACACCAACTATGGCTACACCTTC. It codes for CASSIRDTNYGYTF.

In this sample, this clone turned up a few times. V usage is TRBV5-4 and J usage is TRBJ1-2; D call uncertain. Germline V gene sequence: CDR1 SGHNT, CDR2 YYREEE (reference sequence). Trimming took off 0 bases at V and 4 bases at J, with 22 bases between the two ends. CDR3 size: 18 residues. The CDR3 DNA reads as TGTGCCAGCAGCTTGGCTATCGGGAAACCTCACCCTCTCTATGGCTACACCTTC. Its protein is CASSLAIGKPHPLYGYTF. Variable domain in full (rest from reference TRBV5-4 and TRBJ1-2): ETGVTQSPTHLIKTRGQQVTLRCSSQSGHNTVSWYQQALGQGPQFIFQYYREEENGRGNFPPRFSGLQFPNYSSELNVNALELDDSALYLCASSLAIGKPHPLYGYTFGSGTRLTVV.

This chain links TRBV7-2 with TRBJ1-1, with 7 bases fitting TRBD1. CDR3 length: 15 residues. Germline-derived CDR1 and CDR2 are SGHTA and FQGNSA. V gave up 1 base and J gave up 4 bases; unmatched junction bases: 6. The CDR3 protein is CASSLGTGGRTEAFF. The CDR3, as DNA: TGTGCCAGCAGCTTAGGGACAGGCGGTCGCACTGAAGCTTTCTTT.